Each of the 31 T cell receptor beta chains below was sequenced from the same sample in a study of blood T cell repertoires in COVID-19. Clones were read by immunoSEQ multiplex PCR, and TCRdb kept only the in-frame ones, dropping some. The table records tens of thousands of clones, roughly 84% of them present only once. The sequencing sample was made of peripheral blood. The receptors here all came from an older woman in a cohort sampled during active COVID-19.

V and J are TRBV7-2 and TRBJ2-6, with TRBD2 matching 13 bases. The CDR3 is 18 residues long. The V segment lost 5 bases and the J segment 4 bases; nucleotides outside the gene matches: 8. Germline V gives CDR1 SGHTA, CDR2 FQGNSA. The CDR3 here is CASSQLAGGGPGANVLTF. CDR3 nucleotide sequence: TGTGCCAGCAGCCAACTAGCGGGAGGGGGCCCCGGGGCCAACGTCCTGACTTTC.

Comment on this clone: The junction and the germline gene differ at one end; a read error may be behind it. The chain joins TRBV6-7 to TRBJ1-5, with D uncertain. TRBV6-7 belongs to the ORF category, with a function that is uncertain. The CDR3 spans 14 residues. The CDR3 region has the DNA TGTGCCAGCAGTTACCGGACTGAACACACAGCCCCAGCATTT. Translated: CASSYRTEHTAPAF.

This sequence joins TRBV28 and TRBJ2-2; 7 nucleotides line up with TRBD2. The CDR3 spans 17 residues. V was pared by 5 bases and J by 5 bases, with 14 bases of the junction left unmatched. The germline gives CDR1 MDHEN, CDR2 SYDVKM. CDR3 bases: TGTGCCAGCAGTCTCTCTACTAGCGCGAGTGGGACCGGGGAGCTGTTTTTT. This translates into CASSLSTSASGTGELFF.

V and J are TRBV6-6 and TRBJ1-5; D gene unclear. V shed 8 bases and J shed 4 bases, with 9 bases lying between them. Germline loops: CDR1 MNHNY, CDR2 SVGAGI (reference sequence). The CDR3 length is 12 residues. The CDR3 loop is CASARGNQPQHF. Written as DNA, the CDR3 is TGTGCCAGCGCCCGAGGGAATCAGCCCCAGCATTTT.

The chain carries TRBV5-1 and TRBJ2-1; 8 nucleotides agree with TRBD2. Germline-derived CDR1 and CDR2 are SGHRS and YFSETQ. This CDR3 has 18 residues. V lost 0 bases, J lost 5 bases, and 13 bases stayed unmatched. Written as DNA, the CDR3 is TGCGCCAGCAGCTTGGGTCGCCTAACTAGCGGAAAAAACAATGAGCAGTTCTTC. This encodes CASSLGRLTSGKNNEQFF. Complete variable domain (other parts from reference TRBV5-1 and TRBJ2-1): KAGVTQTPRYLIKTRGQQVTLSCSPISGHRSVSWYQQTPGQGLQFLFEYFSETQRNKGNFPGRFSGRQFSNSRSEMNVSTLELGDSALYLCASSLGRLTSGKNNEQFFGPGTRLTVL.

J is TRBJ2-2 and V is TRBV29-1; possible D gene TRBD1, 5 bases. Germline CDR1 reads SQVTM; CDR2 reads ANQGSEA. V lost 7 bases to trimming and J lost 3 bases, with 18 bases between them. The CDR3 is 15 amino acids. The chain's CDR3 is CSGGETAIYTGELFF. The CDR3 DNA reads TGCAGCGGGGGCGAGACAGCTATTTACACCGGGGAGCTGTTTTTT.

Worth noting for this clone: Different DNA sequences within this sample yield the same CDR3. Here the CDR3 DNA reads TGCGCCAGCAGCCAAGACAGGGGCGGGTATGGCTACACCTTC. Protein product: CASSQDRGGYGYTF. The V and J genes are TRBV4-1 and TRBJ1-2, with D possibly matching TRBD1 (6 bases). Trimming pared 0 bases from V and 5 bases from J, leaving 10 bases between. The CDR3 is made up of 14 amino acids. CDR1 is MGHRA and CDR2 is YSYEKL in the germline V gene.

The chain carries TRBV10-3 and TRBJ2-3; tentatively, D is TRBD2 (5 bases). The V end was cut by 9 bases, the J end by 0 bases, with 13 bases between. Germline V gene lookup returns CDR1 ENHRY and CDR2 SYGVKD. CDR3 length equals 14 residues. In DNA, the CDR3 is TGTGCCATGCGTGCACGGACTAGCACAGATACGCAGTATTTT. It specifies CAMRARTSTDTQYF.

The rearrangement uses TRBV18 and TRBJ2-7; 10 bases align to TRBD1. The germline V gene has CDR1 KGHSH and CDR2 LQKENI. The CDR3 runs 17 residues. The V gene end was trimmed by 3 bases and the J gene end by 6 bases; junction bases not matched to a gene: 14. The CDR3 DNA is TGTGCCAGCTCACCTTCTCCGGTGGGACAGGGGTCCCGCGAGCAGTACTTC. This encodes CASSPSPVGQGSREQYF. Full variable domain (remainder filled in from reference TRBV18 and TRBJ2-7): NAGVMQNPRHLVRRRGQEARLRCSPMKGHSHVYWYRQLPEEGLKFMVYLQKENIIDESGMPKERFSAEFPKEGPSILRIQQVVRGDSAAYFCASSPSPVGQGSREQYFGPGTRLTVT.

The gene calls are TRBV18 and TRBJ2-5; 8 bases agree with TRBD2. Germline loops: CDR1 KGHSH, CDR2 LQKENI. This CDR3 contains 14 residues. With 4 bases clipped from V and 4 bases from J, the junction kept 5 bases outside the gene matches. The CDR3 DNA reads as TGTGCCAGCTCACTAGCGGGAAGGCGAGAGACCCAGTACTTC. Translating it yields CASSLAGRRETQYF.

The V call is TRBV7-8, the J call TRBJ2-7, with TRBD1 matching over 7 bases. This CDR3 has 15 amino acids. In germline, CDR1 is SGHVS, CDR2 FQNEAQ. The V gene end was trimmed by 6 bases and the J gene end by 3 bases; junction bases not matched to a gene: 11. CDR3 residues: CASRLDRAHIYEQYF. The CDR3 DNA reads TGTGCCAGCAGACTAGACAGGGCACACATCTACGAGCAGTACTTC.

This chain connects TRBV27 to TRBJ2-2; possibly TRBD2 for D (5 bases). V was trimmed by 7 bases and J by 6 bases, leaving 24 bases between them. The germline V gene encodes CDR1 MNHEY and CDR2 SMNVEV (reference sequence). The CDR3 loop spans 17 amino acids. The CDR3, as DNA: TGTGCCAGCACCAGGCACTCACAGAGGGCGGATCCCGGGGAGCTGTTTTTT. Translating gives CASTRHSQRADPGELFF.

This chain uses TRBV30 with TRBJ2-3; D perhaps matches TRBD1 (6 bases). The CDR3 has 13 amino acids. Deletions cut 4 bases from V and 0 bases from J, with 8 bases between. Germline-derived CDR1 and CDR2 are GTSNPN and SVGIG (reference sequence). This CDR3 is CAWNRDSTDTQYF. CDR3 DNA: TGTGCCTGGAACAGGGATAGCACAGATACGCAGTATTTT.

This chain's CDR3 is CASNRQDNEQFF. The CDR3 DNA is TGTGCCAGCAATCGACAGGACAATGAGCAGTTCTTC. The V gene is TRBV3-1 (or the pseudogene TRBV3-2), the J gene TRBJ2-1, with D perhaps matching TRBD1 (6 bases). V lost 7 bases and J lost 5, with 9 bases in between. The CDR3 runs to 12 residues. Germline V CDR1 and CDR2: LGHDT, YNNKEL (reference sequence).

J is TRBJ2-7 and V is TRBV5-4, with D possibly TRBD1 on 6 matching bases. The V gene lost 4 bases and the J gene lost 2 bases, with 16 bases spanning the gap. Looked up from germline, CDR1 is SGHNT and CDR2 is YYREEE (reference sequence). CDR3 length: 15 amino acids. DNA of the CDR3: TGTGCCAGCAGCCTCAGGGGCTTAGATCCCTACGAGCAGTACTTC. Translation: CASSLRGLDPYEQYF.

This chain links TRBV7-8 with TRBJ2-5; 9 bases line up with TRBD1. The CDR3 spans 14 residues. The trim removed 6 bases at V and 3 bases at J, leaving 5 bases unmatched. CDR1 is SGHVS, CDR2 FQNEAQ, per germline. The CDR3 nucleotides read TGTGCCAGCAGGGATCGACAGGGGGAAGAGACCCAGTACTTC. It is translated as CASRDRQGEETQYF.

The J gene is TRBJ2-2, the V gene TRBV7-9; 10 bases agree with TRBD2. The CDR3 loop spans 16 amino acids. The germline V gene encodes CDR1 SEHNR and CDR2 FQNEAQ (reference sequence). J was trimmed by 4 bases and V by 5 bases; bases with no gene match: 7. In DNA, the CDR3 is TGTGCCAGCAGCCTTCCTAGCGGGAGAGGCACCGGGGAGCTGTTTTTT. As protein: CASSLPSGRGTGELFF.

The chain couples TRBV15 to TRBJ2-7; 10 nucleotides agree with TRBD2. Per germline, CDR1 LNHNV and CDR2 YYDKDF (reference sequence). The V and J ends lost 1 base and 6 bases, in that order; junction bases with no gene match: 6. There are 15 residues in the CDR3. The CDR3 bases are TGTGCCACCAGCAGAGTAGCGGGAGGTTCCCGCGAGCAGTACTTC. It yields the protein CATSRVAGGSREQYF.

This clone has just a few counts. The chain employs TRBV5-1 and TRBJ2-7; 8 bases fit TRBD2. From germline, CDR1 is SGHRS and CDR2 YFSETQ. The CDR3 spans 12 residues. The V and J ends lost 3 bases and 7 bases, in that order; junction bases with no gene match: 3. DNA of the CDR3: TGCGCCAGCAGCTACGGGACTAGTGAGCAGTACTTC. It specifies CASSYGTSEQYF. The whole variable domain, filled in from reference TRBV5-1 and TRBJ2-7, reads KAGVTQTPRYLIKTRGQQVTLSCSPISGHRSVSWYQQTPGQGLQFLFEYFSETQRNKGNFPGRFSGRQFSNSRSEMNVSTLELGDSALYLCASSYGTSEQYFGPGTRLTVT.

This clone appeared a few times. The rearrangement joins TRBV11-2 to TRBJ1-3, with a weak D call TRBD1 (5 bases). V was shortened by 6 bases and J by 0 bases, with 15 bases between the two germline ends. The CDR3 totals 16 residues. The germline V gene has CDR1 SGHAT and CDR2 FQNNGV. The CDR3 loop reads CASRFMGGDSGNTIYF. As DNA, the CDR3 is TGTGCCAGCAGATTTATGGGGGGAGACTCTGGAAACACCATATATTTT.

This clone has just one count. The CDR3 loop is CASSAGTSGIYEQYF. CDR3 bases: TGTGCCAGCAGCGCCGGGACTAGCGGGATTTACGAGCAGTACTTC. The rearrangement joins TRBV7-3 to TRBJ2-7; 13 bases are a match to TRBD2. Unmatched junction bases numbered 5, after V lost 5 bases and J lost 4 bases. CDR1 SGHTA and CDR2 FQGTGA come from the germline V gene. This CDR3 comprises 15 residues. Using reference TRBV7-3 and TRBJ2-7 for the parts outside the CDR3, the full variable domain is GAGVSQTPSNKVTEKGKYVELRCDPISGHTALYWYRQSLGQGPEFLIYFQGTGAADDSGLPNDRFFAVRPEGSVSTLKIQRTERGDSAVYLCASSAGTSGIYEQYFGPGTRLTVT.

V and J are TRBV6-4 and TRBJ2-4, with no clear D. V was cut by 2 bases and J by 6 bases, with 17 bases left in between. CDR3 size: 16 residues. Germline V gene data show CDR1 as MRHNA and CDR2 as SNTAGT. CDR3 DNA sequence: TGTGCCAGCAGTGACCCGCCCCATGGCCCCCGAAACATTCAGTACTTC. It encodes CASSDPPHGPRNIQYF.

This chain uses TRBV3-1 (or the pseudogene TRBV3-2) with TRBJ1-2, with TRBD1 matching 9 bases. V trimming: 4 bases; J trimming: 2 bases; junction bases outside the gene matches: 2. Germline lookup yields CDR1 LGHDT and CDR2 YNNKEL (reference sequence). CDR3 length equals 14 residues. CDR3 region: CASSPGTGNYGYTF. The CDR3 DNA reads TGTGCCAGCAGCCCAGGGACAGGGAACTATGGCTACACCTTC.

In its sample, this clone was seen a few times. The chain links TRBV19 to TRBJ1-5; 8 positions agree with TRBD1. The germline CDR1 and CDR2 sequences are LNHDA and SQIVND (reference sequence). The CDR3 length is 15 residues. The junction had 5 bases not matched to a gene; V was cut back by 4 bases and J by 3 bases. The CDR3 nucleotides read TGTGCCAGTAGTAAAGGACAGGGCTCCAATCAGCCCCAGCATTTT. Translation: CASSKGQGSNQPQHF.

V is TRBV7-3 and J is TRBJ2-3; D not certain. V was trimmed by 2 bases and J by 1 base, leaving 7 bases between them. CDR3 length: 14 amino acids. Germline CDR1 is SGHTA and CDR2 is FQGTGA. The CDR3 reads CASSLDVGTDTQYF. CDR3 coding DNA: TGTGCCAGCAGCTTAGATGTAGGCACAGATACGCAGTATTTT.

This chain joins TRBV12-3 or TRBV12-4 and TRBJ1-2, with D unclear. The CDR3 length is 13 residues. The germline V and J ends were trimmed by 1 base and 4 bases, with 7 bases remaining between them. The CDR3 is CASSLVASYGYTF. The CDR3 bases are TGTGCCAGCAGTTTAGTGGCCTCCTATGGCTACACCTTC.

This chain links TRBV7-8 with TRBJ1-1; D is undetermined. This CDR3 spans 15 amino acids. Germline-derived CDR1 and CDR2 are SGHVS and FQNEAQ. Trimming removed 1 base at V and 1 base at J, with 10 bases between. CDR3 sequence: CASSLVSSGNTEAFF. Here the CDR3 DNA reads TGTGCCAGCAGCTTAGTATCTTCAGGGAACACTGAAGCTTTCTTT. Complete variable domain (other parts from reference TRBV7-8 and TRBJ1-1): GAGVSQSPRYKVAKRGQDVALRCDPISGHVSLFWYQQALGQGPEFLTYFQNEAQLDKSGLPSDRFFAERPEGSVSTLKIQRTQQEDSAVYLCASSLVSSGNTEAFFGQGTRLTVV.

J is TRBJ1-6 and V is TRBV28; TRBD1 agrees at 8 bases. CDR3 length equals 15 residues. Germline V gives CDR1 MDHEN, CDR2 SYDVKM. The trim removed 6 bases at V and 7 bases at J, leaving 8 bases unmatched. CDR3 sequence reads: CASRTVQGANSPLHF. The CDR3 region has the DNA TGTGCCAGCAGAACGGTCCAGGGGGCAAATTCACCCCTCCACTTT.

Comment on this clone: Its ends do not fully match the called genes, so a read error is possible. The chain has TRBV7-2 and TRBJ1-2, with D perhaps matching TRBD1 (5 bases). Germline loops: CDR1 SGHTA, CDR2 FQGNSA. The CDR3 has 15 residues. The CDR3 reads CASSLAQGGLYGYTF. DNA for the CDR3: TGTGCCAGCAGCCTAGCGCAGGGAGGGCTCTATGGCTACACCTTC.

The chain links TRBV9 to TRBJ1-1, with 9 bases lining up with TRBD1. The CDR3 has 14 residues. The ends lost 4 bases at V and 4 bases at J; junction bases unmatched: 5. Germline V gene lookup returns CDR1 SGDLS and CDR2 YYNGEE. CDR3 nucleotides: TGTGCCAGCAGCCCACAGACAGGGGGCACTGAAGCTTTCTTT. This translates into CASSPQTGGTEAFF.

V gene TRBV10-2 combines with J gene TRBJ1-4; D is unresolved. Germline V CDR1 and CDR2: WSHSY, SAAADI. The length of the CDR3 is 12 residues. V was cut by 6 bases and J by 8 bases, with 10 bases left in between. CDR3 in amino acids: CASSQDFEKLFF. CDR3 nucleotides: TGCGCCAGCAGCCAGGATTTCGAAAAACTGTTTTTT.